The 18 T cell receptor beta chains in this list originate from one sample, sequenced in a study of T cells in Graves' hyperthyroidism and ophthalmopathy. Amplification targeted TCR beta CDR3 regions from RNA transcripts. First-round RT-PCR with HTBI primers amplified the TCR CDR3 region. A single record per CDR3 protein comes from TCRdb applying MiXCR to the multiplex PCR reads. The sample consists of about 400,000 distinct CDR3 sequences, less than 15% of them appearing once. Sequencing was done on a sample of blood. All receptors come from a woman between 18 and 30 years old with Graves' hyperthyroidism.

This clonotype was seen repeatedly, ten times or more. In DNA form, the CDR3 reads TGTGCCAGCAGCTCCTCTGCGGGGAGAGTGGGTGGCTACACCTTC. It codes for CASSSSAGRVGGYTF. This chain uses TRBV7-2 with TRBJ1-2; D gene unclear. The CDR3 spans 15 residues. Germline lookup yields CDR1 SGHTA and CDR2 FQGNSA. V was cut by 4 bases and J by 7 bases, with 19 bases left in between.

In this sample, this clonotype turned up many times. The rearrangement uses TRBV5-1 and TRBJ2-7, with 12 bases matching TRBD2. The CDR3 extends over 13 amino acids. Germline lookup yields CDR1 SGHRS and CDR2 YFSETQ. With V trimmed by 3 bases and J by 7 bases, 2 bases remained unmatched. This CDR3 is CASSSLAGGEQYF. In DNA, the CDR3 is TGCGCCAGCAGCTCACTAGCGGGAGGTGAGCAGTACTTC.

The rearrangement joins TRBV30 to TRBJ1-5; 9 bases fit TRBD1. Trimming took 2 bases from V and 7 from J; bases not matched to a gene: 6. The CDR3 sequence is 14 residues long. Looked up from germline, CDR1 is GTSNPN and CDR2 is SVGIG (reference sequence). CDR3 loop: CAWSWGQGVQPQHF. The CDR3 nucleotides are TGTGCCTGGAGTTGGGGACAGGGTGTGCAGCCCCAGCATTTT.

This clonotype was observed many times. The V and J genes are TRBV12-3 or TRBV12-4 and TRBJ1-1, with TRBD1 matching 8 bases. J gave up 4 bases and V 3 bases, and 4 bases lay outside the gene matches. The CDR3 consists of 14 residues. The CDR3 is CASSFGQGATEAFF. The CDR3 nucleotides are TGTGCCAGCAGTTTCGGGCAGGGGGCCACTGAAGCTTTCTTT.

Many counts were recorded for this clonotype. This chain joins TRBV7-2 and TRBJ1-3; tentatively, D is TRBD1 (6 bases). Germline V CDR1 and CDR2: SGHTA, FQGNSA. V lost 2 bases and J 1 base, leaving 9 bases between the germline ends. This CDR3 is built from 15 residues. The CDR3 nucleotides read TGTGCCAGCAGCTTACAGGGGATATCTGGAAACACCATATATTTT. Translated, it gives CASSLQGISGNTIYF.

This clonotype was seen a handful of times. A much more abundant neighbour one base away suggests this may be a read error. This chain connects TRBV7-2 to TRBJ2-5, with D tentatively TRBD2 (5 bases). This CDR3 has 14 amino acids. Trimming pared 1 base from V and 7 bases from J, leaving 13 bases between. Germline CDR1 SGHTA, CDR2 FQGNSA. The CDR3 loop reads CASSLGAKGATQYF. In DNA form, the CDR3 reads TGTGCCAGCAGCTTAGGGGCCAAGGGAGCGACCCAGTACTTC.

There are many counts of this clonotype. The genes are TRBV7-9 and TRBJ2-2; D uncertain. From germline, CDR1 is SEHNR and CDR2 FQNEAQ (reference sequence). The CDR3 sequence is 17 residues long. Trimming cost V 5 bases and J 2 bases, with 18 bases left between them. CDR3 in DNA: TGTGCCAGCAGCCTAAGGCCCGGGCGTTCTAACACCGGGGAGCTGTTTTTT. Translating it yields CASSLRPGRSNTGELFF.

V and J are TRBV19 and TRBJ1-1; 9 bases are shared with TRBD1. The CDR3 is 13 amino acids. Trimming took 6 bases from V and 4 from J; bases not matched to a gene: 3. From germline, CDR1 is LNHDA and CDR2 SQIVND (reference sequence). This CDR3 is CASRRTGVTEAFF. CDR3 DNA sequence: TGTGCCAGTAGGAGGACAGGGGTCACTGAAGCTTTCTTT.

This clonotype occurred a few times. This chain links TRBV5-1 with TRBJ2-4; TRBD1 aligns across 8 bases. V dropped 4 bases and J dropped 2; count of bases not matched to a gene: 8. The V gene's germline CDR1 is SGHRS and CDR2 YFSETQ. This CDR3 contains 16 residues. CDR3 nucleotides: TGCGCCAGCAGCGGCGGGACAGGATTGTCCAAAAACATTCAGTACTTC. Its protein is CASSGGTGLSKNIQYF.

This clonotype was seen repeatedly, ten times or more. This chain connects TRBV3-2 to TRBJ1-4; the table's D gene call, TRBD1, was not cross checked with the DNA. TRBV3-2 is annotated as a pseudogene. The CDR3 spans 15 residues. The CDR3 region has the DNA TGTGCCAGCAGCCGAGGGGGACAGCTTAATGAAAAACTGTTTTTT. Translated: CASSRGGQLNEKLFF.

The table lists this clonotype with many counts. The chain combines TRBV6-1 with TRBJ1-5; 7 nucleotides line up with TRBD1. Germline lookup yields CDR1 MNHNS and CDR2 SASEGT. The ends lost 1 base at V and 1 base at J; junction bases unmatched: 7. The CDR3 has 17 residues. The CDR3 protein is CASSEGGTAKSNQPQHF. The DNA for the CDR3 is TGTGCCAGCAGTGAAGGGGGGACAGCCAAGAGCAATCAGCCCCAGCATTTT.

This clonotype was counted ten times or more. The gene calls are TRBV27 and TRBJ2-5; 16 bases align to TRBD2. Germline assignment: CDR1 MNHEY and CDR2 SMNVEV (reference sequence). Losses at the gene ends were 6 bases for V and 5 bases for J; bases not matched to a gene: 9. CDR3 length: 17 residues. In DNA form, the CDR3 reads TGTGCCAGCAGCCCCGGGACTAGCGGGGGGGCCGGGGAGACCCAGTACTTC. It translates to CASSPGTSGGAGETQYF.

This clonotype was counted at least ten times. V usage is TRBV6-6 and J usage is TRBJ1-5; TRBD1 aligns across 7 bases. This CDR3 spans 16 amino acids. Germline CDR1 is MNHNY and CDR2 is SVGAGI (reference sequence). The trim removed 2 bases at V and 3 bases at J, leaving 7 bases unmatched. DNA for the CDR3: TGTGCCAGCAGTTACCCTCGGACAGGCCCCAATCAGCCCCAGCATTTT. Encoded protein: CASSYPRTGPNQPQHF.

V is TRBV7-6 and J is TRBJ2-2; perhaps TRBD2 as D (5 bases). Germline loops: CDR1 SGHVS, CDR2 FNYEAQ. V was trimmed by 1 base and J by 0 bases, leaving 12 bases between them. The CDR3 is made up of 17 amino acids. The CDR3 is CASSLGGVTANTGELFF. CDR3 nucleotides: TGTGCCAGCAGCTTAGGGGGAGTTACCGCGAACACCGGGGAGCTGTTTTTT.

This clonotype was picked up a small number of times. The chain links TRBV19 to TRBJ1-6; 10 nucleotides align to TRBD1. Trimming removed 3 bases from V and 8 bases from J; junction bases left unmatched: 7. The CDR3 is 16 amino acids. The germline V gene has CDR1 LNHDA and CDR2 SQIVND (reference sequence). The CDR3 region is CASSMARTGGYSPLHF. The CDR3, as DNA: TGTGCCAGTAGTATGGCCCGGACAGGGGGTTATTCACCCCTCCACTTT.

This clonotype was found many times. V and J are TRBV27 and TRBJ2-5; 11 bases are a match to TRBD1. V was pared by 5 bases and J by 4 bases, with 6 bases of the junction left unmatched. The CDR3 runs 15 residues. CDR1 is MNHEY, CDR2 SMNVEV, per germline (reference sequence). The CDR3 DNA follows: TGTGCCAGCAGTCCTTTGGACAGGGGGCTAGAGACCCAGTACTTC. Translated, it gives CASSPLDRGLETQYF.

This clonotype was counted at least ten times. The chain joins TRBV7-9 to TRBJ1-1, with 8 bases identical to TRBD1. The germline CDR1 and CDR2 sequences are SEHNR and FQNEAQ (reference sequence). The CDR3 has 14 residues. V shed 5 bases and J 4 bases; nucleotides not matched to a gene: 6. CDR3 protein: CASSPWTGLTEAFF. CDR3 DNA: TGTGCCAGCAGCCCATGGACAGGGCTCACTGAAGCTTTCTTT.

This clonotype has only a few counts. This chain uses TRBV19 with TRBJ1-4; D is undetermined. V was clipped by 5 bases and J by 7 bases, with 14 bases between them. The germline V gene encodes CDR1 LNHDA and CDR2 SQIVND (reference sequence). The CDR3 is 14 amino acids. The CDR3 spells CASSRRVWGEKLFF. The CDR3 DNA sequence: TGTGCCAGTAGTCGGAGGGTCTGGGGTGAAAAACTGTTTTTT.